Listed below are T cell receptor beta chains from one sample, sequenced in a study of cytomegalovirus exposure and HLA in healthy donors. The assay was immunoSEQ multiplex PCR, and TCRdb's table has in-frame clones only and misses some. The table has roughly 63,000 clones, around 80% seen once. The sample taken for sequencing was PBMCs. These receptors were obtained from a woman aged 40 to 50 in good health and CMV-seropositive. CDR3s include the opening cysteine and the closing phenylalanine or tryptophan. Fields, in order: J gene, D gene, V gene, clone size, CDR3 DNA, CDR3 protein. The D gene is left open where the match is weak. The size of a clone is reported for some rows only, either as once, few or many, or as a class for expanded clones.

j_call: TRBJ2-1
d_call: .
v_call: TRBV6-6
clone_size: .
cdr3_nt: TGTGCCAGCTCAGGGACCTACAATGAGCAGTTCTTC
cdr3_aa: CASSGTYNEQFF

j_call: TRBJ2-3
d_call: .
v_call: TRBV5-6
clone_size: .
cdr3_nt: TGTGCCAGCAGCTTGGGGGCAATGGGAGATACGCAGTATTTT
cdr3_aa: CASSLGAMGDTQYF

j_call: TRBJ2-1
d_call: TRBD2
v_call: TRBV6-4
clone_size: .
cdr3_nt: TGTGCCAGCAGTGCAGGGACTAGCGGGAGAAATGAGCAGTTCTTC
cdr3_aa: CASSAGTSGRNEQFF

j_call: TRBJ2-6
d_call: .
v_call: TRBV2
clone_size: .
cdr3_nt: TGTGCCAGCAGTCGACGACAGGCCCTATCTGGGGCCAACGTCCTGACTTTC
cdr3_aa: CASSRRQALSGANVLTF

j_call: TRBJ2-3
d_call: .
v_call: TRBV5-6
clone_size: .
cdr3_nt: TGTGCCAGCAGCTTGGGGGACTTGAGAGATACGCAGTATTTT
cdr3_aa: CASSLGDLRDTQYF

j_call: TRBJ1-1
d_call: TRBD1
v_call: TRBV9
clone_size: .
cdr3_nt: TGTGCCAGCAGCGGACAGACAGGGGAGAGCGTAACGGCTTTCTTT
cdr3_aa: CASSGQTGESVTAFF

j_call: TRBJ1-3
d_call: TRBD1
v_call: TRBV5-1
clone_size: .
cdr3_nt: TGCGCCAGCAGCTTGGAAGGACAGGGCGGAAACACCATATATTTT
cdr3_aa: CASSLEGQGGNTIYF

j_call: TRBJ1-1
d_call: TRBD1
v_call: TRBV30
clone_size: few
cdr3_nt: TGTGCCTGGAGGGTACAGGGGGGCACTGAAGCTTTCTTT
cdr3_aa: CAWRVQGGTEAFF

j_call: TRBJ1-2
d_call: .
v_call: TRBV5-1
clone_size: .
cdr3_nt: TGCGCCAGCAGCTTGGAGGCAGGGGAAGGCTACACCTTC
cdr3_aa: CASSLEAGEGYTF

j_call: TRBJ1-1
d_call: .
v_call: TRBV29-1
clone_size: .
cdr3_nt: TGCAGCGCCCCGCGTCCGGGGGGCACTGAAGCTTTCTTT
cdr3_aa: CSAPRPGGTEAFF

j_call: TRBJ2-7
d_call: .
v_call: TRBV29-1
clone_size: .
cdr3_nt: TGCAGCGTTGAATTTGACTCCTACGAGCAGTACTTC
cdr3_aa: CSVEFDSYEQYF

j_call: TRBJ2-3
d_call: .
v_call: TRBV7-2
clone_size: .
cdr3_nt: TGTGCCAGCACTCTCGGTGCGGGGAGCACAGATACGCAGTATTTT
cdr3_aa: CASTLGAGSTDTQYF

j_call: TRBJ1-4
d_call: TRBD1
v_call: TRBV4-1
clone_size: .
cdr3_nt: TGCGCCAGCAGCCGGAGCGGGACAGGGAATGAAAAACTGTTTTTT
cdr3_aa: CASSRSGTGNEKLFF

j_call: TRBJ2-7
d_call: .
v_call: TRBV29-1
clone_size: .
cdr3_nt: TGCAGCGCAACCCAGGGCGGAACCTACGAGCAGTACTTC
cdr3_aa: CSATQGGTYEQYF

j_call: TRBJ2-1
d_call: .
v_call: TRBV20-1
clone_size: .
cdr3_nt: TGCAGTGCTACCCCCCCCGCGGAGCAGTTCTTC
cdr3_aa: CSATPPAEQFF

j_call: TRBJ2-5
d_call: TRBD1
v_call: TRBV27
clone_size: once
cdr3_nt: TGTGCCAGCACCCCGGGACAGGGGGGAGAGACCCAGTACTTC
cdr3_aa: CASTPGQGGETQYF

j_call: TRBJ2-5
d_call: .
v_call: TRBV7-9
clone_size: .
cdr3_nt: TGTGCCAGCAGCTTGCGGGGCGGTCAGACCCAGTACTTC
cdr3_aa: CASSLRGGQTQYF

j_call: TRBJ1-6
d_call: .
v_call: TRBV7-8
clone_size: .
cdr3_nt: TGTGCCAGCAGCTTGGATACAGGGTATAATTCACCCCTCCACTTT
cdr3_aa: CASSLDTGYNSPLHF

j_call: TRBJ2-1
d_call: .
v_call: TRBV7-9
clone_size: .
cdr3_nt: TGTGCCAGCAGCTTCCTGTCTTCGGGTGAGCAGTTCTTC
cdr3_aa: CASSFLSSGEQFF

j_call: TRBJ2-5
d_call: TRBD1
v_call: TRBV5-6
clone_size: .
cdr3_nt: TGTGCCAGCAGCTTGGAGGGACAGGGATATAAAGAGACCCAGTACTTC
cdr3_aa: CASSLEGQGYKETQYF

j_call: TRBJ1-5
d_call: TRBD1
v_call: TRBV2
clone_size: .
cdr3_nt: TGTGCCAGCAGGGGGCTCCCGACAGGGTTGAGCAATCAGCCCCAGCATTTT
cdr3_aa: CASRGLPTGLSNQPQHF

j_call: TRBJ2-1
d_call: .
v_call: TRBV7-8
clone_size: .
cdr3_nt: TGTGCCAGCCTGGACTCCCAAGCCTACAATGAGCAGTTCTTC
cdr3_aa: CASLDSQAYNEQFF

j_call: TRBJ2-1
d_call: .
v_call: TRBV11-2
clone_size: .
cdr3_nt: TGTGCCAGCAGCTTAGGGGGCGACAGGAGCTCCTACAATGAGCAGTTCTTC
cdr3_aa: CASSLGGDRSSYNEQFF

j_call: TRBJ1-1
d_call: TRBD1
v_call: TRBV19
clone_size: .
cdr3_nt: TGTGCCAGTAGTATGACAGGGGGAGCTTTCTTT
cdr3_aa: CASSMTGGAFF

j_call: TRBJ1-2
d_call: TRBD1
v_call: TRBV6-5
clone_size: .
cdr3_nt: TGTGCCAGCCACAGGGGGCGGGGAGGCTACACCTTC
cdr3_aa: CASHRGRGGYTF

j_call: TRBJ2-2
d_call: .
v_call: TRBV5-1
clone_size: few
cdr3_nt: TGCGCCAGCAGTGAAGGACAGCGCACCGGGGAGCTGTTTTTT
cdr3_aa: CASSEGQRTGELFF

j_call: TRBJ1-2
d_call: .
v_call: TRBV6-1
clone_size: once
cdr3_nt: TGTGCCAGCAGTGTCGGGCACGGAGGCTATGGCTACACCTTC
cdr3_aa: CASSVGHGGYGYTF

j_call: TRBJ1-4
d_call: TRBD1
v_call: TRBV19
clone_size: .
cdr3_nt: TGTGCCAGTACGCCCCAGGGGGAAGAGGGAAAACTGTTTTTT
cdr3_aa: CASTPQGEEGKLFF

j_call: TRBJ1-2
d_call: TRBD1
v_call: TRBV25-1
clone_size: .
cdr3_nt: TGTGCCAGCAGCGCTCAGGGGGCTTATGGCTACACCTTC
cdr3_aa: CASSAQGAYGYTF

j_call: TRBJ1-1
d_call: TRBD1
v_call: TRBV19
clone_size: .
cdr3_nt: TGTGCCAGTGACAGGGGAGGTATGAACACTGAAGCTTTCTTT
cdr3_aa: CASDRGGMNTEAFF

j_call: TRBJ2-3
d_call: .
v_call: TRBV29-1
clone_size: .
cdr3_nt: TGCAGCGTACAGACAGATACGCAGTATTTT
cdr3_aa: CSVQTDTQYF

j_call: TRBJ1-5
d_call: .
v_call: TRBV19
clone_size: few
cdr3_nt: TGTGCCAGTAGTGCGCGCAGGGGTGGGCAGCCCCAGCATTTT
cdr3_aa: CASSARRGGQPQHF

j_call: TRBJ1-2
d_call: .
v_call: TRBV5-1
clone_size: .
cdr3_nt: TGCGCCAGCAGCTTAGTTATGGATTCGAGGGGCTACACCTTC
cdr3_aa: CASSLVMDSRGYTF

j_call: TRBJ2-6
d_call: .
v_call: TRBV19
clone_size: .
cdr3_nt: TGTGCCAGTAGACGGGTCAGTGGGGCCAACGTCCTGACTTTC
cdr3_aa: CASRRVSGANVLTF

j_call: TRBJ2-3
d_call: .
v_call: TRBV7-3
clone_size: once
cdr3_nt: TGTGCCAGCAGCATGACTCTCTCTAGCACAGATACGCAGTATTTT
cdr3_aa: CASSMTLSSTDTQYF

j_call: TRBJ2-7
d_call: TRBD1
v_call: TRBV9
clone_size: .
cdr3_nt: TGTGCCAGCAGCGTAGCGGGACAGGGGGCCGGGGGCGAGCAGTACTTC
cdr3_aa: CASSVAGQGAGGEQYF

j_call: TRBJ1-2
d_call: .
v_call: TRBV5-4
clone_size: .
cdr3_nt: TGTGCCAGCAGCTTGGGATCGGGGGGAGTCTATGGCTACACCTTC
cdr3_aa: CASSLGSGGVYGYTF